The 13 T cell receptor beta chains reported below all come from one sample, sequenced in a study of T cells in Graves' hyperthyroidism and ophthalmopathy. The TCR beta CDR3 regions underwent amplification using RNA transcripts as the source. HTBI primers were the set used in a first-round RT-PCR of the TCR CDR3. One entry per CDR3 protein results from TCRdb running MiXCR on the multiplex PCR reads. Seen here are approximately 300,000 distinct CDR3 sequences, roughly a fifth observed once, and the top ten hold about 35%. The sample was blood. The receptors originated from a man between 50 and 59 years old with Graves' ophthalmopathy.

This clonotype was counted ten times or more. The chain is built from TRBV20-1 and TRBJ2-5, with unresolved D. The ends were cut back, 3 bases at V and 4 bases at J, with 9 bases in the middle. CDR1 and CDR2 from the germline V gene are DFQATT and SNEGSKA (reference sequence). This CDR3 region has 12 residues. The CDR3, as DNA: TGCAGTGCTAGGCCCTTCTCAGAGACCCAGTACTTC. This encodes CSARPFSETQYF.

The V gene is TRBV11-3, the J gene TRBJ2-3; 8 nucleotides line up with TRBD1. The germline CDR1 and CDR2 sequences are SGHNT and YENEEA. V was clipped by 3 bases and J by 6 bases; unmatched bases: 2. This CDR3 is 13 amino acids long. Written as DNA, the CDR3 is TGTGCCAGCAGCTTCCAGGGGGCGGATACGCAGTATTTT. Translated: CASSFQGADTQYF.

This clonotype was counted ten times or more. The chain carries TRBV5-6 and TRBJ2-7; no definite D call. The CDR3 length is 14 residues. CDR1 and CDR2 (germline): SGHDT, YYEEEE. With 5 bases removed from V and 2 bases from J, the gap between germline ends came to 14 bases. The chain's CDR3 is CASSPPTRAYEQYF. The CDR3 DNA sequence: TGTGCCAGCAGTCCCCCGACAAGGGCCTACGAGCAGTACTTC.

This clonotype was recorded at least ten times. The chain combines TRBV30 with TRBJ1-5, with D tentatively TRBD1 (6 bases). CDR3 size: 15 residues. Per germline, CDR1 GTSNPN and CDR2 SVGIG (reference sequence). With 0 bases removed from V and 0 bases from J, the gap between germline ends came to 9 bases. CDR3 nucleotides: TGTGCCTGGAGTGTAAAGGGACATAGCAATCAGCCCCAGCATTTT. Encoded protein: CAWSVKGHSNQPQHF.

This clonotype was seen only a few times. This sequence joins TRBV6-1 and TRBJ2-5, with TRBD1 identical over 7 bases. The CDR3 is made up of 17 amino acids. Germline V gives CDR1 MNHNS, CDR2 SASEGT. V trimming: 5 bases; J trimming: 2 bases; junction bases outside the gene matches: 14. CDR3: CASSPYNRDSGQETQYF. The CDR3, as DNA: TGTGCCAGCAGTCCGTACAACCGGGACAGTGGACAAGAGACCCAGTACTTC.

Ten or more counts support this clonotype. The gene calls are TRBV27 and TRBJ1-2, with 7 bases matching TRBD1. The germline gives CDR1 MNHEY, CDR2 SMNVEV (reference sequence). V shed 5 bases and J 4 bases; nucleotides not matched to a gene: 10. This CDR3 is 15 amino acids long. Here the CDR3 reads CASSPRDRASYGYTF. DNA of the CDR3: TGTGCCAGCAGTCCCCGAGACAGGGCCTCCTATGGCTACACCTTC.

This chain uses TRBV20-1 with TRBJ1-5; 7 positions agree with TRBD1. V was pared by 5 bases and J by 7 bases, with 8 bases of the junction left unmatched. This CDR3 has 13 residues. The V gene's germline CDR1 is DFQATT and CDR2 SNEGSKA (reference sequence). CDR3 nucleotides: TGCAGTGCTTCGACAGGGAAGATACAGCCCCAGCATTTT. Amino acids: CSASTGKIQPQHF.

This clonotype was seen at least ten times. V and J are TRBV2 and TRBJ2-2, with D maybe TRBD2 (6 bases). The V gene lost 6 bases and the J gene lost 0 bases, with 11 bases spanning the gap. Germline values: CDR1 SNHLY, CDR2 FYNNEI. The CDR3 loop spans 15 amino acids. CDR3 DNA: TGTGCCAGCAGAGAGGAGGGCCCGAACACCGGGGAGCTGTTTTTT. Translated: CASREEGPNTGELFF. Full variable domain (rest looked up from reference TRBV2 and TRBJ2-2): EPEVTQTPSHQVTQMGQEVILRCVPISNHLYFYWYRQILGQKVEFLVSFYNNEISEKSEIFDDQFSVERPDGSNFTLKIRSTKLEDSAMYFCASREEGPNTGELFFGEGSRLTVL.

The V gene is TRBV20-1, the J gene TRBJ2-2; the D call may be TRBD1 or TRBD2 (5 bases each). This CDR3 region has 15 residues. The V gene lost 1 base and the J gene lost 1 base, with 10 bases spanning the gap. Germline-derived CDR1 and CDR2 are DFQATT and SNEGSKA (reference sequence). This CDR3 reads CSARAGTVNTGELFF. CDR3 nucleotide sequence: TGCAGTGCTAGAGCGGGGACGGTGAACACCGGGGAGCTGTTTTTT.

This chain joins TRBV13 and TRBJ1-3; D uncertain. V was clipped by 5 bases and J by 4 bases, with 15 bases between them. Germline V gene sequence: CDR1 PRHDT, CDR2 FYEKMQ (reference sequence). CDR3 length: 15 residues. CDR3 residues: CASSQGGGLGNTIYF. Written as DNA, the CDR3 is TGTGCCAGCAGCCAAGGTGGAGGGCTCGGAAACACCATATATTTT.

The J gene is TRBJ1-5, the V gene TRBV30; D is possibly TRBD1 (5 bases). With 4 bases removed from V and 3 bases from J, the gap between germline ends came to 10 bases. Germline CDR1 GTSNPN, CDR2 SVGIG (reference sequence). CDR3 size: 13 residues. The CDR3: CAWNPGPNQPQHF. The DNA of the CDR3 is TGTGCCTGGAATCCAGGGCCCAATCAGCCCCAGCATTTT.

The V and J genes are TRBV2 and TRBJ2-3; 7 bases line up with TRBD2. The V and J ends lost 11 bases and 4 bases, in that order; junction bases with no gene match: 6. CDR1 and CDR2 from the germline V gene are SNHLY and FYNNEI. The CDR3 is 12 residues long. This CDR3 is CAGEGPSDTQYF. For the CDR3, the DNA is TGTGCCGGGGAGGGCCCTTCAGATACGCAGTATTTT.

The chain carries TRBV9 and TRBJ2-2; D is possibly TRBD1 or TRBD2 (5 bases each). Germline CDR1 reads SGDLS; CDR2 reads YYNGEE. V was shortened by 4 bases and J by 5 bases, with 9 bases between the two germline ends. The CDR3 length is 13 residues. The CDR3 coding sequence is TGTGCCAGCAGCAAAGGGGAGACCGGGGAGCTGTTTTTT. The encoded protein is CASSKGETGELFF.